The 12 T cell receptor beta chains reported below all come from one sample, sequenced in a study of T cells after yellow fever vaccination. TCRdb passed the 5' RACE reads through MiXCR, listing each CDR3 protein once. The repertoire consists of over 45,000 distinct CDR3 sequences, with roughly 6.9% occurring once and the leading ten covering around two fifths. This specimen was CD8+ T cells sorted from PBMCs, taken on the day of the first yellow fever vaccination. All receptors derive from a man aged 18 to 30 who received the YFV17D yellow fever vaccine.

The chain employs TRBV20-1 and TRBJ2-7; possibly TRBD2 for D (5 bases). The CDR3 has 13 amino acids. V was trimmed by 1 base and J by 1 base, leaving 8 bases between them. The V gene's germline CDR1 is DFQATT and CDR2 SNEGSKA (reference sequence). The CDR3 is CSARGGQSYEQYV. The CDR3 nucleotides read TGCAGTGCTAGAGGAGGGCAGTCCTACGAGCAGTACGTC.

CDR3 coding DNA: TGTGCCAGCAGCCCCCCAATGCTAAGGCAGACCCAGTACTTC. This translates into CASSPPMLRQTQYF. The chain joins TRBV11-2 to TRBJ2-5; no clear D gene. V was shortened by 5 bases and J by 6 bases, with 16 bases between the two germline ends. Per the germline V gene, CDR1 is SGHAT and CDR2 is FQNNGV. The CDR3 spans 14 residues.

In this sample, this clonotype turned up many times. This chain joins TRBV5-1 and TRBJ2-1, with D uncertain. The CDR3 spans 13 residues. Trimming took 3 bases from V and 7 from J, leaving 11 bases between them. The V gene's germline CDR1 is SGHRS and CDR2 YFSETQ. The CDR3 DNA sequence: TGCGCCAGCAGCTGGCTAGAACTTAATGAGCAGTTCTTC. This translates into CASSWLELNEQFF.

This clonotype was counted a few times. V and J are TRBV20-1 and TRBJ1-2; D is possibly TRBD1 (5 bases). From germline, CDR1 is DFQATT and CDR2 SNEGSKA (reference sequence). The CDR3 runs 12 residues. The CDR3 nucleotides read TGCAGCTCTGCCAGGGATCGGTATGGCTACACCTTC. As protein: CSSARDRYGYTF.

This clonotype showed up just a few times. The chain recombines TRBV29-1 with TRBJ2-1; TRBD1 matches at 7 bases. This CDR3 is 11 amino acids long. Per the germline V gene, CDR1 is SQVTM and CDR2 is ANQGSEA. V was clipped by 7 bases and J by 13 bases; unmatched bases: 10. In DNA form, the CDR3 reads TGCAGCGGGGACATAGGACAGGATCAGTTCTTC. Its protein is CSGDIGQDQFF.

V usage is TRBV5-5 and J usage is TRBJ1-6; TRBD1 is a possible D gene (6 bases). Germline lookup yields CDR1 SGHKS and CDR2 YYEKEE (reference sequence). Trimming left V 1 base short and J 10 bases short, with 12 bases between. There are 14 residues in the CDR3. The CDR3 is CASSLLQGRSPLHF. The CDR3 nucleotides read TGTGCCAGCAGCTTGTTACAGGGACGGTCACCCCTCCACTTT.

This clonotype appeared many times. The CDR3 sequence: CASSPYPGDEQFF. Here the CDR3 DNA reads TGTGCCAGCAGCCCGTACCCAGGGGATGAGCAGTTCTTC. The chain combines TRBV6-2 or TRBV6-3 with TRBJ2-1, with a tentative D call TRBD1 (6 bases). In germline, CDR1 is MNHEY, CDR2 SVGEGT. Trimming left V 6 bases short and J 8 bases short, with 14 bases between. The CDR3 sequence is 13 residues long.

This clonotype was recorded many times. The chain couples TRBV29-1 to TRBJ2-3, with 7 bases lining up with TRBD2. Per germline, CDR1 SQVTM and CDR2 ANQGSEA. The length of the CDR3 is 13 residues. V lost 1 base, J lost 10 bases, and 8 bases stayed unmatched. This chain's CDR3 is CSVEAAGREAQYF. CDR3 sequence (DNA): TGCAGCGTTGAAGCGGCAGGGAGGGAGGCGCAGTATTTT.

The chain employs TRBV4-2 and TRBJ1-1, with TRBD1 matching 7 bases. The V gene end was trimmed by 3 bases and the J gene end by 2 bases; junction bases not matched to a gene: 27. The CDR3 totals 22 residues. CDR1 and CDR2 (germline): LGHNA, YNFKEQ. The CDR3 nucleotides read TGTGCCAGCAGCCAGGTTTCCGGGACAGTGATCCGAGGAACACCGAGTAACACTGAAGCTTTCTTT. Its protein product is CASSQVSGTVIRGTPSNTEAFF.

The rearrangement uses TRBV6-2 or TRBV6-3 and TRBJ2-7; D gene unclear. The germline gives CDR1 MNHEY, CDR2 SVGEGT. CDR3 length: 13 amino acids. V was clipped by 6 bases and J by 0 bases, with 9 bases between them. This CDR3 is CASSPGPSYEQYF. The CDR3 bases are TGTGCCAGCAGCCCCGGACCCTCCTACGAGCAGTACTTC.

This clonotype occurred a few times. The chain uses TRBV18 and TRBJ2-1; 10 nucleotides match TRBD1. The V segment lost 4 bases and the J segment 8 bases; nucleotides outside the gene matches: 8. The CDR3 runs 15 residues. Germline CDR1 reads KGHSH; CDR2 reads LQKENI. CDR3 nucleotide sequence: TGTGCCAGCTCACACCGGGACAGGGGTATCGATGAGCAGTTCTTC. It specifies CASSHRDRGIDEQFF.

The genes are TRBV6-5 and TRBJ1-5; 10 bases agree with TRBD1. Trimming took 6 bases from V and 6 from J; bases not matched to a gene: 8. The CDR3 has 15 residues. Germline-derived CDR1 and CDR2 are MNHEY and SVGAGI. The chain's CDR3 is CASSAWGDRGQPQHF. In DNA, the CDR3 is TGTGCCAGCAGCGCATGGGGGGACAGGGGTCAGCCCCAGCATTTT.